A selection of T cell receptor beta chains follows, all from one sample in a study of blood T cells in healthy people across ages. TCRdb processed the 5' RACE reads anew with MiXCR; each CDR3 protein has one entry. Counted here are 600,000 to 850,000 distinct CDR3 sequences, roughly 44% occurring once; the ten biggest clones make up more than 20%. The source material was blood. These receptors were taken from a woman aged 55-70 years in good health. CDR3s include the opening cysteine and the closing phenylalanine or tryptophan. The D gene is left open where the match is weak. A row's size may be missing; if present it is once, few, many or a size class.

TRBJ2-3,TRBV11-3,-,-,CASSPRGGVADTQYF,TGTGCCAGCAGCCCCAGGGGCGGGGTGGCAGATACGCAGTATTTT
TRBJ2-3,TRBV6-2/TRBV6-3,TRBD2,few,CASSQGLAGGPRYTDTQYF,TGTGCCAGCAGTCAAGGACTAGCGGGAGGGCCGCGGTACACAGATACGCAGTATTTT
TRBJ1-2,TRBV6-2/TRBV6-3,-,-,CASSYNGDYGYTF,TGTGCCAGCAGTTACAATGGGGACTATGGCTACACCTTC
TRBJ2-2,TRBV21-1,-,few,CASSKGGVVPDTGELFF,TGTGCCAGCAGCAAGGGCGGGGTGGTACCGGACACCGGGGAGCTGTTTTTT
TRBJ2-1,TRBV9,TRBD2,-,CASSVQGSGGSNEQFF,TGTGCCAGCAGCGTACAGGGTAGCGGGGGTTCCAATGAGCAGTTCTTC
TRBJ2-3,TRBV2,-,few,CASSDKADTQYF,TGTGCCAGCAGTGATAAGGCAGATACGCAGTATTTT
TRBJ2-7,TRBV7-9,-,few,CASSLAGREQYF,TGTGCCAGCAGCCTAGCAGGGCGCGAGCAGTACTTC
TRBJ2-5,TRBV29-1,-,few,CSAWEETSTNEQYF,TGCAGCGCTTGGGAGGAGACTAGTACCAATGAGCAGTACTTC
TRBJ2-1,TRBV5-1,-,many,CASSLEGNEQFF,TGCGCCAGCAGCTTGGAGGGAAATGAGCAGTTCTTC
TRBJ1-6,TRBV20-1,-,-,CSARPGGAYNSPPHF,TGCAGTGCTAGACCGGGGGGCGCCTATAATTCACCCCCCCACTTT
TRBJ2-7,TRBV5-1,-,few,CASRVGDSYEQYF,TGCGCCAGCAGAGTGGGGGACTCCTACGAGCAGTACTTC
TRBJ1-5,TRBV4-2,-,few,CASSQDLGFYSNQPQHF,TGTGCCAGCAGCCAAGATCTCGGATTTTATAGCAATCAGCCCCAGCATTTT
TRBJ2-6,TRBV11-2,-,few,CASTIGSSGANVLTF,TGTGCCAGCACCATTGGGAGCTCTGGGGCCAACGTCCTGACTTTC
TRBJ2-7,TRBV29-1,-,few,CSVEGATYEQYF,TGCAGCGTTGAGGGGGCCACCTACGAGCAGTACTTC
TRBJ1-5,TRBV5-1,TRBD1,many,CASSLQGAGNQPQHF,TGCGCCAGCAGCTTACAGGGGGCTGGCAATCAGCCCCAGCATTTT
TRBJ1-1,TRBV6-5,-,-,CASSYTEAGATEAFF,TGTGCCAGCAGTTACACGGAGGCGGGGGCCACTGAAGCTTTCTTT
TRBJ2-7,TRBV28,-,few,CAGSLFSITPYEQYF,TGTGCCGGCAGTTTATTTAGCATAACACCCTACGAGCAGTACTTC
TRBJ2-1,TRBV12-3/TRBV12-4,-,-,CASSFWGGRYDNEQFF,TGTGCCAGCAGTTTTTGGGGCGGCCGTTATGACAATGAGCAGTTCTTC
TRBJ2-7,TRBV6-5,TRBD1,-,CASSLRQGADYEQYF,TGTGCCAGCAGCCTACGACAGGGGGCAGATTACGAGCAGTACTTC
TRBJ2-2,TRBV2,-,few,CASSDVAARGGELFF,TGTGCCAGCAGTGATGTAGCCGCTCGGGGCGGGGAGCTGTTTTTT
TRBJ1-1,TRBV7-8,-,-,CASSWSGGTEAFF,TGTGCCAGCAGCTGGTCCGGGGGTACTGAAGCTTTCTTT
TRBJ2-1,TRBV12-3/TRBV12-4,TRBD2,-,CASSGGGSSSYNEQFF,TGTGCCAGCAGCGGGGGGGGTTCCAGCTCCTACAATGAGCAGTTCTTC